This record concerns one T cell receptor beta chain sequence. This sample stems from a study of T cells expressing NK-cell markers. The CDR3 totals 15 residues. CDR1 and CDR2 (germline): PRHDT, FYEKMQ (reference sequence). TCRdb re-called the 5' RACE reads and gives one entry per CDR3 protein, without DNA. This listing includes about 380,000 distinct CDR3 sequences. The sample comprised blood T cells: a sorted CD56 or NKG2C T cell subset, CD4+ or CD8+ T cells, or bulk PBMC T cells (not recorded which). The receptor was isolated from a man aged 18-70 years in good health. V is TRBV13 and J is TRBJ2-1; TCRdb outputs TRBD2, but without DNA this stays unchecked. CDR3: CASSLLSGDYNEQFF.